Here is one TCR beta chain with its context. The antigen this receptor binds is unknown. No base quality values were provided; no much bigger clone lies one nucleotide off. TCRbeta CDR3 regions were amplified from genomic DNA using the immunoSEQ Assay, a bias-controlled multiplex PCR. As for the original processing: Nucleated cell counts per sample were estimated from amplification of reference gene primers within the assay. Sequence reads were collapsed and filtered to measure the absolute abundance of every unique TCRbeta CDR3 rearrangement. For each sample, productive Simpson clonality was calculated as the square root of Simpson's diversity index over productive rearrangements. As stored in TCRdb, this immuneACCESS dataset retains in-frame rearrangements with V and J assigned. A fraction of the clones does not appear; measured against another copy, unresolved V genes explain less than half of the discrepancy, and the remainder lacks a known reason. That table supplies the V and J calls and clone size; D and trimming were determined from the DNA. The sample table records roughly 250,000 clones; around four fifths of these occur just once. The top ten clonotypes cover around 6.4% of the sample.

Sequences GTSNPN (CDR1) and SVGIG (CDR2) are obtained from the germline V gene (reference sequence). Germline trimming: 3 bases from V, 8 bases from J; junction bases outside gene matches: 9. Including cysteine and phenylalanine, the CDR3 has 13 amino acids. Only CDR3 DNA is held: 39 bases, read in frame from base 1. The data stem from a study of blood T cell repertoires in COVID-19 (dated by TCRdb to the early 2020s). For the study in its entirety: Samples covering the acute and convalescent phases of COVID-19 were provided by collaborators in the United States, Italy and Spain. The prospective study material was composed of cDNA or gDNA derived from T cells, B-cell-depleted T cells, or PBMCs. The sample metadata nearly always contained a de-identified subject ID, COVID-19 status, age in years and sex. The samples were drawn from the first 160 participants of the ongoing ImmuneRACE study and from roughly 1,300 subjects provided by 6 global collaborators. Deeply sampled blood TCRbeta repertoires from subjects exposed to, actively infected with, or recovered from COVID-19 were included in the dataset. Where available, HLA class I and class II types were taken from metadata supplied by the sample provider and were not determined by assay-based typing. The repertoires were made available in a free public database intended to serve as a resource for research on the immune response to SARS-CoV-2. Study-wide findings and limitations: The quantity of clinical and demographic metadata differed by source and by participant and was supplied without curation.

Collaborating institutions collected whole blood in K2EDTA tubes following their own protocols. Collaborator samples were shipped for TCRbeta analysis as frozen whole blood, isolated PBMCs, or DNA extracted from either sample type. This TCR came from a woman aged 55-75 years with active or convalescent COVID-19. The chain links TRBV30 with TRBJ1-2; 7 central nucleotides agree with TRBD1. What was sequenced was peripheral blood. The CDR3 in this case is CAWRKGDSGGYTF. The bases are TGTGCCTGGAGAAAGGGGGACAGCGGGGGCTACACCTTC. The full variable domain, completed from the reference TRBV30 and TRBJ1-2 proteins outside the CDR3, reads SQTIHQWPATLVQPVGSPLSLECTVEGTSNPNLYWYRQAAGRGLQLLFYSVGIGQISSEVPQNLSASRPQDRQFILSSKKLLLSDSGFYLCAWRKGDSGGYTFGSGTRLTVV.